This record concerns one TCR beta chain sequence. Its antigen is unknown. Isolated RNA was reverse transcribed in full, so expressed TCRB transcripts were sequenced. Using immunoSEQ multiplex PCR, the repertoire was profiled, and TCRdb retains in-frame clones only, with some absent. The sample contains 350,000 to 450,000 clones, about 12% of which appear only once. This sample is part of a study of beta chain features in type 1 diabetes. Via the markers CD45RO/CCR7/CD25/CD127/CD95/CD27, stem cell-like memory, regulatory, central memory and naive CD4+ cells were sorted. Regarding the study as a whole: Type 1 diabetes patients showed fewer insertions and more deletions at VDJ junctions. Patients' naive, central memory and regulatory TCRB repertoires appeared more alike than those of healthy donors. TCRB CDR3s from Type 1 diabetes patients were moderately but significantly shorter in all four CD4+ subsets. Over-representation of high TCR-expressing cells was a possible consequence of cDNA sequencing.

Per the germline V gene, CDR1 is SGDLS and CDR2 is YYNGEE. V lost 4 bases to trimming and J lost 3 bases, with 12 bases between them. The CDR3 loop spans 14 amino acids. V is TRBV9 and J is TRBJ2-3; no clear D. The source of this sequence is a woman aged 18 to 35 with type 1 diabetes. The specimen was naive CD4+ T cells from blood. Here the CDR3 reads CASSPRHQTDTQYF. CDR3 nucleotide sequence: TGTGCCAGCAGCCCCCGACACCAAACAGATACGCAGTATTTT.